The 13 T cell receptor beta chains presented below share a single source sample, sequenced in a study of cytomegalovirus exposure and HLA in healthy donors (dated by TCRdb to between 2016 and 2019). The library was produced with the immunoSEQ multiplex PCR assay. For the multiplex PCR, a mixture combining 60 forward primers for TCR Vbeta segments and 13 reverse primers for TCR Jbeta segments was used. Drawn from immuneACCESS, this table holds only the in-frame rearrangements with V and J called that TCRdb kept. Clones are partly lost; checked studies trace under half to an unresolved V gene and leave the rest unexplained. Across this sample there are roughly 140,000 clones, with 76% seen only once. Around 3.6% of the sample is held by the ten biggest clonotypes. The specimen sequenced was PBMCs. The receptors derive from a man younger than 35 in good health and CMV-seronegative.

The chain joins TRBV6-1 to TRBJ2-3; 12 bases map to TRBD2. The V gene's germline CDR1 is MNHNS and CDR2 SASEGT. The CDR3 has 15 amino acids. V shed 4 bases, J shed 2 bases, and the junction held 1 base outside the gene matches. The CDR3 loop reads CASSGLAGDTDTQYF. Written as DNA, the CDR3 is TGTGCCAGCAGTGGACTAGCGGGAGACACAGATACGCAGTATTTT.

This clone was seen only once. The chain employs TRBV5-1 and TRBJ1-4; D is undetermined. Trimming left V 0 bases short and J 3 bases short, with 6 bases between. This CDR3 region has 14 residues. Germline V gene data show CDR1 as SGHRS and CDR2 as YFSETQ. The CDR3 is CASSLDGANEKLFF. Here the CDR3 DNA reads TGCGCCAGCAGCTTGGACGGGGCTAATGAAAAACTGTTTTTT.

The chain couples TRBV7-9 to TRBJ2-1, with D possibly being TRBD2 (5 bases). Trimming stripped 1 base from V and 6 bases from J, with 7 bases between. Germline CDR1 reads SEHNR; CDR2 reads FQNEAQ (reference sequence). The CDR3 is 13 amino acids. This CDR3 is CASSLVGGNEQFF. CDR3 in DNA: TGTGCCAGCAGCTTAGTTGGAGGCAATGAGCAGTTCTTC.

The rearrangement links TRBV18 to TRBJ1-1; 7 positions match TRBD1. CDR1 and CDR2 (germline): KGHSH, LQKENI. J was trimmed by 7 bases and V by 4 bases; bases with no gene match: 12. This CDR3 contains 15 residues. The CDR3 sequence: CASSRRLGTEGEAFF. CDR3 nucleotide sequence: TGTGCCAGCTCACGTCGGTTGGGGACAGAGGGTGAAGCTTTCTTT.

The J gene is TRBJ2-6, the V gene TRBV2; perhaps TRBD1 as D (6 bases). The length of the CDR3 is 16 residues. The V end was cut by 11 bases, the J end by 0 bases, with 17 bases between. Germline V lookup: CDR1 SNHLY, CDR2 FYNNEI. This CDR3 reads CAVRTVSNSGANVLTF. CDR3 nucleotide sequence: TGTGCCGTCAGGACAGTCTCCAACTCTGGGGCCAACGTCCTGACTTTC. The whole variable domain, filled in from reference TRBV2 and TRBJ2-6, reads EPEVTQTPSHQVTQMGQEVILRCVPISNHLYFYWYRQILGQKVEFLVSFYNNEISEKSEIFDDQFSVERPDGSNFTLKIRSTKLEDSAMYFCAVRTVSNSGANVLTFGAGSRLTVL.

Comment on this clone: A junction boundary mismatches the germline segment, possibly from a read error. The rearrangement uses TRBV6-1 and TRBJ2-2, with 9 bases lining up with TRBD1. Germline V gene sequence: CDR1 MNHNS, CDR2 SASEGT. The CDR3 loop spans 16 amino acids. In nucleotides, the CDR3 is TGTGCCAGCAGTGAAGCGACAGGGGGGGACACCGGGGAGCCGTTTTTT. It yields the protein CASSEATGGDTGEPFF.

The chain carries TRBV27 and TRBJ2-7; 7 nucleotides align to TRBD1. V shed 3 bases, J shed 5 bases, and the junction held 7 bases outside the gene matches. Per germline, CDR1 MNHEY and CDR2 SMNVEV (reference sequence). The CDR3 sequence is 14 residues long. This CDR3 reads CASSLSRGQNEQYF. DNA for the CDR3: TGTGCCAGCAGTTTGTCCCGGGGACAGAACGAGCAGTACTTC.

J is TRBJ2-3 and V is TRBV7-2, with TRBD1 matching over 11 bases. Germline values: CDR1 SGHTA, CDR2 FQGNSA. V was clipped by 5 bases and J by 4 bases; unmatched bases: 5. This CDR3 has 15 residues. Here the CDR3 reads CASSPPGQGADTQYF. CDR3 sequence (DNA): TGTGCCAGCAGCCCGCCGGGACAGGGGGCAGATACGCAGTATTTT.

The rearrangement uses TRBV7-9 and TRBJ2-3; D may be TRBD1 (5 bases). This CDR3 is built from 13 residues. V lost 0 bases and J lost 4, with 5 bases in between. Germline lookup yields CDR1 SEHNR and CDR2 FQNEAQ (reference sequence). The CDR3 is CASSLAGADTQYF. The CDR3 bases are TGTGCCAGCAGCTTAGCAGGGGCAGATACGCAGTATTTT.

Concerning this clone: Other DNA variants within this sample encode the same CDR3. The chain carries TRBV5-6 and TRBJ1-2, with D perhaps TRBD1 (6 bases). Looked up from germline, CDR1 is SGHDT and CDR2 is YYEEEE. V gave up 4 bases and J gave up 3 bases, with 16 bases separating them. The CDR3 consists of 15 residues. The CDR3 is CASSRGTGKYYGYTF. CDR3 DNA: TGTGCCAGCAGCAGGGGGACGGGGAAATACTATGGCTACACCTTC.

J is TRBJ2-6 and V is TRBV6-5, with TRBD1 identical over 7 bases. There are 15 residues in the CDR3. With 6 bases clipped from V and 2 bases from J, the junction kept 4 bases outside the gene matches. Looked up from germline, CDR1 is MNHEY and CDR2 is SVGAGI. The CDR3 nucleotides are TGTGCCAGCAGGCGGACAGGTACTGGGGCCAACGTCCTGACTTTC. It codes for CASRRTGTGANVLTF.

The V call is TRBV5-1, the J call TRBJ2-2, with D perhaps TRBD2 (6 bases). Trimming stripped 3 bases from V and 2 bases from J, with 14 bases between. The CDR3 length is 16 residues. Germline loops: CDR1 SGHRS, CDR2 YFSETQ. CDR3 bases: TGCGCCAGCAGCTCGGTGGGGGGAAGAAACACCGGGGAGCTGTTTTTT. Amino acid sequence: CASSSVGGRNTGELFF. The variable domain in full, with the rest retrieved from reference TRBV5-1 and TRBJ2-2, is KAGVTQTPRYLIKTRGQQVTLSCSPISGHRSVSWYQQTPGQGLQFLFEYFSETQRNKGNFPGRFSGRQFSNSRSEMNVSTLELGDSALYLCASSSVGGRNTGELFFGEGSRLTVL.

The chain has TRBV18 and TRBJ2-3; D may be TRBD1 (5 bases). This CDR3 region has 18 residues. CDR1 and CDR2 from the germline V gene are KGHSH and LQKENI. V dropped 2 bases and J dropped 0 bases, with 18 bases sitting between them. DNA for the CDR3: TGTGCCAGCTCACCAGACTTTGGGGCTGGGGTGAGCACAGATACGCAGTATTTT. As protein: CASSPDFGAGVSTDTQYF.